This entry concerns a single T cell receptor (beta chain). The data were obtained in a study of blood T cell repertoires in COVID-19. Deletions cut 5 bases from V and 7 bases from J, with 12 bases between. This CDR3 comprises 14 residues. Germline-derived CDR1 and CDR2 are SGHDN and FVKESK. Sequencing used immunoSEQ multiplex PCR; TCRdb keeps in-frame clones, though not all of them. The table shows about 220,000 clones, with roughly 84% occurring only once. Sequenced: peripheral blood. The sequence was collected from a woman aged 55-75 years with acute or convalescent COVID-19. The chain links TRBV14 to TRBJ1-6; D is uncertain. CDR3 coding DNA: TGTGCCAGCAGCATAGGTCGGGGAAATTCACCCCTCCACTTT. As protein: CASSIGRGNSPLHF.